These 7 T cell receptor beta chains came from one sample sequenced in a study of tumor-infiltrating lymphocytes in primary liver carcinoma. For blood RNA, unsorted whole blood served as the source, and germline DNA was extracted too. Total RNA amounting to around 540 ng was the source from which TCR beta cDNA was made with a constant-region primer. Researchers made the TCR beta libraries by running three nested multiplex PCR rounds with slightly modified ARM-PCR. TRBV1-TRBV30 forward primers paired with a C-beta reverse primer drove the first two PCR rounds, roughly 10 cycles each. Each CDR3 protein is one row after TCRdb ran MiXCR on the multiplex PCR reads. Of approximately 210,000 distinct CDR3 sequences in the sample, 65% were seen once. The sample comprised peripheral blood. These receptors were obtained from an older woman with primary liver carcinoma and hepatitis B virus infection.

With respect to this clonotype: One end of the junction does not line up with germline, which may come from a read error. V is TRBV29-1 and J is TRBJ2-1; D gene unclear. Germline-derived CDR1 and CDR2 are SQVTM and ANQGSEA. The CDR3 length is 14 residues. CDR3 sequence: CSVGGYRTHEEQIF. The CDR3 DNA is TGCAGCGTTGGTGGATATCGAACCCACGAAGAGCAGATCTTC.

In its sample, this clonotype was seen once. A read error is possible here, since a much larger clone lies one base away. J is TRBJ1-5 and V is TRBV6-6, with 7 bases that match TRBD1. The CDR3 is 14 residues long. CDR1 MNHNY and CDR2 SVGAGI come from the germline V gene (reference sequence). The CDR3 DNA reads TGTGACAGCAGTTCGACGACAGGGAATCAGCCCCAGCATTTT. This sequence encodes CDSSSTTGNQPQHF.

A note on this clonotype: One end of the junction does not line up with germline, which may come from a read error. V and J are TRBV6-5 and TRBJ2-1, with 11 bases fitting TRBD1. The CDR3 totals 14 residues. CDR1 and CDR2 (germline): MNHEY, SVGAGI. The CDR3 is CASKGQGGYNEQFF. CDR3 nucleotide sequence: TGTGCCAGCAAGGGACAGGGGGGCTACAATGAGCAGTTCTTT.

A word on this clonotype: No conserved phenylalanine or tryptophan ends this CDR3, so it is likely a read error. The chain employs TRBV11-2 and TRBJ2-1; 7 bases line up with TRBD2. Germline CDR1 is SGHAT and CDR2 is FQNNGV. This CDR3 spans 13 amino acids. CDR3 sequence: CASGLADYNEQFV. DNA of the CDR3: TGTGCCAGCGGCCTAGCGGATTACAATGAACAGTTCGTC.

The chain employs TRBV29-1 and TRBJ1-3; D remains unclear. The length of the CDR3 is 12 residues. Germline V gives CDR1 SQVTM, CDR2 ANQGSEA. Trimming removed 5 bases from V and 3 bases from J, with 8 bases in between. The CDR3, as DNA: TGCAGCGTTCAGTTCTATGGAAACACCATATATTTT. This sequence encodes CSVQFYGNTIYF.

This clonotype was picked up many times. The genes are TRBV6-1 and TRBJ1-4, with TRBD1 as a possible D gene (6 bases). The V end was cut by 8 bases, the J end by 4 bases, with 11 bases between. CDR1 MNHNS and CDR2 SASEGT come from the germline V gene. This CDR3 region has 13 residues. CDR3 in DNA: TGTGCCAGCGTAACAGGGTTTAATGAAAAACTGTTTTTT. Translation gives CASVTGFNEKLFF.

The chain is built from TRBV11-2 and TRBJ2-7, with D perhaps matching TRBD1 (6 bases). V was cut by 1 base and J by 3 bases, with 13 bases left in between. CDR3 length: 15 amino acids. Germline loops: CDR1 SGHAT, CDR2 FQNNGV. In nucleotides, the CDR3 is TGTGCCAGCAGCTTAGCTAGGGGGATGGTCTACGAGCAGTACTTC. It specifies CASSLARGMVYEQYF.